This T cell receptor (beta chain) came from a study of graft-versus-host responses after intestinal transplantation. Across the whole study: Following induction with anti-thymocyte globulin, all recipients were given tacrolimus and steroids for two to three years. Overall study findings and caveats: Peak circulating GvH clone levels were associated with early post-transplant HvG declines. The recipient marrow held GvH clones, and some of them showed up first in ileum or blood.

Libraries were prepared by immunoSEQ multiplex PCR; TCRdb keeps only in-frame clonotypes and omits some of them. The sample carries 13,000 or so clones, 35% recorded once. This clone was counted between two and nine times. Other DNA sequences in this sample translate to the same CDR3. Labeling with CFSE marked some 200,000 responder cells, which were plated with some 200,000 irradiated, violet-dye-labeled stimulator cells. This TCR derives from a human patient who received an intestinal transplant. This material consisted of alloreactive CD8+ T cells from a mixed lymphocyte reaction culture, taken before intestinal transplant. As for subset: CFSE-low proliferating T cells sorted from approximately six-day pre-transplant mixed lymphocyte reaction (GvH or HvG direction).

The CDR3 DNA sequence: TGTGCCAGCAGTTTAACAGCGACCTACGAGCAGTACTTC. Its protein product is CASSLTATYEQYF. The chain combines TRBV27 with TRBJ2-7, with D hard to call. The CDR3 loop spans 13 amino acids. Germline CDR1 reads MNHEY; CDR2 reads SMNVEV (reference sequence). With 2 bases removed from V and 2 bases from J, the gap between germline ends came to 7 bases.